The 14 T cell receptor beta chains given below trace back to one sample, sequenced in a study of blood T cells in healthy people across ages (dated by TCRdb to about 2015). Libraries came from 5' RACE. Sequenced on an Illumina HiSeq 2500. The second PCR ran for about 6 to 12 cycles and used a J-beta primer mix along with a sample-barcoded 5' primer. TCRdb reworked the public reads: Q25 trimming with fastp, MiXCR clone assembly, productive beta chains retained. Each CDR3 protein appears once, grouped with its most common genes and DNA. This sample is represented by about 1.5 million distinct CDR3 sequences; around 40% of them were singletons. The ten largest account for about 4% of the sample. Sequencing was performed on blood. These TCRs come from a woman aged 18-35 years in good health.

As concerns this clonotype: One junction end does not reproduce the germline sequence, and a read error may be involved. CDR3 amino acids: CAIGFGLNGQFF. For the CDR3, the DNA is TGTGCCATCGGGTTCGGGCTCAATGGGCAGTTCTTC. V usage is TRBV10-3 and J usage is TRBJ2-1, with D unclear. CDR3 length equals 12 residues. CDR1 ENHRY and CDR2 SYGVKD come from the germline V gene.

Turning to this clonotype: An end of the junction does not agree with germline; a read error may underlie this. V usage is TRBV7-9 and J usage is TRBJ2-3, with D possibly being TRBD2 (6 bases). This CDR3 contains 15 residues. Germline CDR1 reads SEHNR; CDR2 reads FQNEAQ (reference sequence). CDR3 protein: CASSLSRGSTDTKYF. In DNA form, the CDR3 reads TGTGCCAGCAGCTTATCCCGGGGGAGCACAGATACGAAGTATTTT.

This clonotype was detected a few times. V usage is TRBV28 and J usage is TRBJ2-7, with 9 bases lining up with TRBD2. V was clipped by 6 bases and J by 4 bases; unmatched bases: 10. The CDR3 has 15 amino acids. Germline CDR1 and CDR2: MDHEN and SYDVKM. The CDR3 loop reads CASRPRSSGSYEQYF. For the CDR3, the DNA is TGTGCCAGCAGACCTCGTAGTAGCGGGAGTTACGAGCAGTACTTC.

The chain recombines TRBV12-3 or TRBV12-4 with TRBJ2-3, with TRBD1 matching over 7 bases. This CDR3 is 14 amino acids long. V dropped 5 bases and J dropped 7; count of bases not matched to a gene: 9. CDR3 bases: TGTGCCAGCAGTCGGGGACAGTCGATGAATACGCAGTATTTT. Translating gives CASSRGQSMNTQYF.

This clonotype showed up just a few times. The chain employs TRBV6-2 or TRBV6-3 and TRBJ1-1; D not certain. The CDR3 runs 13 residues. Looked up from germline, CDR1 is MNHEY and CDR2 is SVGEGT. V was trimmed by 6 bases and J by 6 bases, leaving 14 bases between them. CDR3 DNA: TGTGCCAGCAGCCGAGGACGGACTCCTGAAGCTTTCTTT. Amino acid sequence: CASSRGRTPEAFF.

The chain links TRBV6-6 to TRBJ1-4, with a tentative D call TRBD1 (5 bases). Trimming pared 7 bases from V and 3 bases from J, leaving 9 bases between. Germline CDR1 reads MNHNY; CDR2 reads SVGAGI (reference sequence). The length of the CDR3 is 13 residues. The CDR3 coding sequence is TGTGCCAGCAAGGGGCGAGCTAATGAAAAACTGTTTTTT. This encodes CASKGRANEKLFF.

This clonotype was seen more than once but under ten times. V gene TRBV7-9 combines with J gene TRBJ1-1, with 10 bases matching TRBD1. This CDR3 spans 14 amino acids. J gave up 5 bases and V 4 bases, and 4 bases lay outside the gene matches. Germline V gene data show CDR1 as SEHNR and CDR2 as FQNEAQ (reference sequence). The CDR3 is CASSSGQGRTEAFF. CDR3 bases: TGTGCCAGCAGCTCGGGACAGGGGCGGACTGAAGCTTTCTTT.

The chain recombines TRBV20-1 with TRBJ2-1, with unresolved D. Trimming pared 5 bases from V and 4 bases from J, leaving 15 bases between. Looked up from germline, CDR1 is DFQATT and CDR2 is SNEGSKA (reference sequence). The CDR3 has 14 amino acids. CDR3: CSAESPLGYNEQFF. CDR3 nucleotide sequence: TGCAGTGCTGAAAGCCCGCTAGGGTACAATGAGCAGTTCTTC.

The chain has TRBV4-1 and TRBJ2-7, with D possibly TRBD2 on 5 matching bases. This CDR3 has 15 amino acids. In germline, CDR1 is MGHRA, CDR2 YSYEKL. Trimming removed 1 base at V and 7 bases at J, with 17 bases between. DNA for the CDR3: TGCGCCAGCAGCCAAGCTCTCCGGGATGACAATGAGCAGTACTTC. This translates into CASSQALRDDNEQYF.

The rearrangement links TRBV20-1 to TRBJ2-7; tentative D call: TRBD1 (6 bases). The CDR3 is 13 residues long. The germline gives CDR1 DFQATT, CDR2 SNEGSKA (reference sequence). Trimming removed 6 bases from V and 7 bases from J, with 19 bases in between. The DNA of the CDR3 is TGCAGTGCCCGGACAGACCTCGATGGTGAGCAGTACTTC. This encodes CSARTDLDGEQYF.

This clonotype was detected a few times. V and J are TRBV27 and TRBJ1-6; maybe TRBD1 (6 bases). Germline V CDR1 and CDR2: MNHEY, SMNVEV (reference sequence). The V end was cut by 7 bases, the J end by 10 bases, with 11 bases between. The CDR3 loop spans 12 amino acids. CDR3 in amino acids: CASTTTGSPLHF. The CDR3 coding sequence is TGTGCCAGCACCACCACAGGGTCACCCCTCCACTTT.

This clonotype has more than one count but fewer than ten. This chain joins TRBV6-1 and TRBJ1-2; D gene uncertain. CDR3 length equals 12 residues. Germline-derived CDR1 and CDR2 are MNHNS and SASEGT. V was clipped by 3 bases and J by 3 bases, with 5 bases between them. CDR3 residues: CASSDPYYGYTF. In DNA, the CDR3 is TGTGCCAGCAGTGACCCCTACTATGGCTACACCTTC.

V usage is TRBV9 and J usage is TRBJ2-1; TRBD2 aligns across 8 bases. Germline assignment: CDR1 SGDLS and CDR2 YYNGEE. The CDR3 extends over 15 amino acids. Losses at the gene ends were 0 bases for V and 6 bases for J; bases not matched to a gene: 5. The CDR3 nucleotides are TGTGCCAGCAGCGTAGATGCGGGAGGCGGCAATGAGCAGTTCTTC. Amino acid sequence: CASSVDAGGGNEQFF. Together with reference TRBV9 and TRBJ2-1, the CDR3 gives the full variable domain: DSGVTQTPKHLITATGQRVTLRCSPRSGDLSVYWYQQSLDQGLQFLIQYYNGEERAKGNILERFSAQQFPDLHSELNLSSLELGDSALYFCASSVDAGGGNEQFFGPGTRLTVL.

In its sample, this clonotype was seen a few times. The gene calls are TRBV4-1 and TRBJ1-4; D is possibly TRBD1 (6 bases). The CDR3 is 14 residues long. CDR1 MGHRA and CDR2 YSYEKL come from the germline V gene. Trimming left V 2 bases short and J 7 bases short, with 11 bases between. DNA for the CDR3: TGCGCCAGCAGCCAATGGGGGGCGACTGAAAAACTGTTTTTT. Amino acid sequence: CASSQWGATEKLFF.